These 4 T cell receptor beta chains were sequenced from one sample in a study of T cell repertoires in cytomegalovirus infection (dated by TCRdb to between 2018 and 2021). Reads for this sample came from an Illumina HiSeq 1500. TCRdb reprocessed the public reads (quality trimming at Q25 with fastp, clone calling with MiXCR) and kept in-frame beta chains. Rows with a matching CDR3 protein are joined into one entry that keeps the most common DNA and genes. This sample gives 100,000 or so distinct CDR3 sequences in total; around a quarter of them show up just once. The ten largest account for more than 35% of the sample. What was sequenced was CD8+ T cells from PBMCs. The receptor set was obtained from a human donor in good health (CMV status not recorded). Some clones in this sample may be carry-over from other donors' samples.

This clonotype occurred a few times. The genes are TRBV7-6 and TRBJ1-5; D might be TRBD1 (5 bases). The V gene lost 5 bases and the J gene lost 0 bases, with 17 bases spanning the gap. The CDR3 has 17 amino acids. CDR1 is SGHVS, CDR2 FNYEAQ, per germline. CDR3 in DNA: TGTGCCAGCAGCATCGCTGACAGCCGTTATAGCAATCAGCCCCAGCATTTT. Translation: CASSIADSRYSNQPQHF.

This clonotype was seen many times. This chain connects TRBV7-9 to TRBJ2-7, with 8 bases aligning to TRBD2. Germline CDR1 reads SEHNR; CDR2 reads FQNEAQ (reference sequence). The CDR3 is 14 residues long. V dropped 3 bases and J dropped 7; count of bases not matched to a gene: 8. CDR3: CASSFSSGPSEQYF. The CDR3 region has the DNA TGTGCCAGCAGCTTTTCTAGCGGGCCTAGTGAGCAGTACTTC. The whole variable domain, remainder taken from reference TRBV7-9 and TRBJ2-7, is DTGVSQNPRHKITKRGQNVTFRCDPISEHNRLYWYRQTLGQGPEFLTYFQNEAQLEKSRLLSDRFSAERPKGSFSTLEIQRTEQGDSAMYLCASSFSSGPSEQYFGPGTRLTVT.

This rearrangement joins TRBV29-1 to TRBJ2-5; D is uncertain. The germline V and J ends were trimmed by 5 bases and 5 bases, with 15 bases remaining between them. The germline V gene encodes CDR1 SQVTM and CDR2 ANQGSEA. The CDR3 has 13 residues. Written as DNA, the CDR3 is TGCAGCGTTTTCCACGGCCGTGAGGAGACCCAGTACTTC. Amino acid sequence: CSVFHGREETQYF.

The V call is TRBV28, the J call TRBJ2-2; D is possibly TRBD2 (6 bases). Germline CDR1 MDHEN, CDR2 SYDVKM. The CDR3 has 13 amino acids. V lost 8 bases to trimming and J lost 6 bases, with 13 bases between them. The CDR3 protein is CASGETGAGELFF. DNA of the CDR3: TGTGCCAGCGGCGAAACGGGGGCCGGGGAGCTGTTTTTT.